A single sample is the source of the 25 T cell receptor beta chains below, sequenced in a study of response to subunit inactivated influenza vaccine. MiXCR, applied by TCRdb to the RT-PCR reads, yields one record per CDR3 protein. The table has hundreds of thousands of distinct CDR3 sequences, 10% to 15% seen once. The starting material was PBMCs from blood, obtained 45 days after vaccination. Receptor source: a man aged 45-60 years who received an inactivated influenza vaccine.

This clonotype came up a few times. The CDR3 region is CASSLLHLNTEAFF. CDR3 sequence (DNA): TGTGCCAGCAGTCTCTTACACCTGAACACTGAAGCTTTCTTT. The rearrangement links TRBV12-3 or TRBV12-4 to TRBJ1-1; D remains ambiguous. Deletions cut 5 bases from V and 0 bases from J, with 10 bases between. The CDR3 consists of 14 residues.

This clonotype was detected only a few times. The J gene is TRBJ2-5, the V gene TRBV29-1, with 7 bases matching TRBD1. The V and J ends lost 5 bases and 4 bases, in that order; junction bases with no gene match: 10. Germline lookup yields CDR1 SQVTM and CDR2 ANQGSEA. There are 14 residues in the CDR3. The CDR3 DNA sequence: TGCAGCGTTAAAGGGGGCAGGGACGGAGAGACCCAGTACTTC. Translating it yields CSVKGGRDGETQYF.

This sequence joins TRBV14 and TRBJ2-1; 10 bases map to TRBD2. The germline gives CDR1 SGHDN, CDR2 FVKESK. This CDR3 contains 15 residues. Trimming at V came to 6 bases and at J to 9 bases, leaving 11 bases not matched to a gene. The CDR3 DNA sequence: TGTGCCAGCAGTAGTCCGGGACTAGCGTCTAGTGAGCAGTTCTTC. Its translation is CASSSPGLASSEQFF.

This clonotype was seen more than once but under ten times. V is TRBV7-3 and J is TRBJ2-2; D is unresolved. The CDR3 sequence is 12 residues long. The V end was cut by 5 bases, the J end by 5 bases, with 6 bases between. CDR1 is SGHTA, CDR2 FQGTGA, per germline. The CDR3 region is CASSPWTGELFF. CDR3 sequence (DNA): TGTGCCAGCAGCCCTTGGACCGGGGAGCTGTTTTTT. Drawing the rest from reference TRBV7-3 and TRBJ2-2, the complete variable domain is GAGVSQTPSNKVTEKGKYVELRCDPISGHTALYWYRQSLGQGPEFLIYFQGTGAADDSGLPNDRFFAVRPEGSVSTLKIQRTERGDSAVYLCASSPWTGELFFGEGSRLTVL.

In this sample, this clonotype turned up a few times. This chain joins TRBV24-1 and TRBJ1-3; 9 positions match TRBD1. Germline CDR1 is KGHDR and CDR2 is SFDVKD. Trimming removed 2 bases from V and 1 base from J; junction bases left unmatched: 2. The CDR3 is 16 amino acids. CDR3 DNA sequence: TGTGCCACCAGTGATTCCGGACAGGGGTCTGGAAACACCATATATTTT. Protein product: CATSDSGQGSGNTIYF.

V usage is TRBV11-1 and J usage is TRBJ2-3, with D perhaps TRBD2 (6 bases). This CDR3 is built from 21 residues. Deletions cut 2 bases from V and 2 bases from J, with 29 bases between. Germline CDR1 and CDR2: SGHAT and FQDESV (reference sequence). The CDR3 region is CASSLYPQPGGPTFITDTQYF. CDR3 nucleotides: TGTGCCAGCAGCTTATACCCCCAACCCGGGGGACCGACTTTTATCACAGATACGCAGTATTTT.

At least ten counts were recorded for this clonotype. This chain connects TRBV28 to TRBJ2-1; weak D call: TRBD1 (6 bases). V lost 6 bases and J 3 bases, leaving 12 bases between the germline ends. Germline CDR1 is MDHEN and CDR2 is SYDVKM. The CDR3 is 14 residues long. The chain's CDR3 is CASSPGQFYNEQFF. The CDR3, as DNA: TGTGCCAGCAGCCCCGGACAGTTCTACAATGAGCAGTTCTTC.

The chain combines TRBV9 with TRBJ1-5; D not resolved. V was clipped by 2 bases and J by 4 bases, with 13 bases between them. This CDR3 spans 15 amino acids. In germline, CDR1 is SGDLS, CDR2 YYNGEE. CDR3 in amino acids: CASSVSSGANQPQHF. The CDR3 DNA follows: TGTGCCAGCAGCGTGTCCTCAGGAGCTAATCAGCCCCAGCATTTT.

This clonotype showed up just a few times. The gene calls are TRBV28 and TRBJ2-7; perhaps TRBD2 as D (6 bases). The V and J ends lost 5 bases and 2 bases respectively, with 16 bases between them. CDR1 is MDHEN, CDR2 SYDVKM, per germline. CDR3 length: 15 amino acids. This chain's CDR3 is CASSPRLVSAYEQYF. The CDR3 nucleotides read TGTGCCAGCAGTCCTCGACTAGTATCTGCCTACGAGCAGTACTTC.

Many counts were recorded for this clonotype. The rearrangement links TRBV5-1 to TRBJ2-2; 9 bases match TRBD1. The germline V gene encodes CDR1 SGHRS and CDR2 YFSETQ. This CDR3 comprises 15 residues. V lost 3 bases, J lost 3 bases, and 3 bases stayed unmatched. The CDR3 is CASSSDRGYTGELFF. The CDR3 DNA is TGCGCCAGCAGCTCGGACAGGGGATACACCGGGGAGCTGTTTTTT.

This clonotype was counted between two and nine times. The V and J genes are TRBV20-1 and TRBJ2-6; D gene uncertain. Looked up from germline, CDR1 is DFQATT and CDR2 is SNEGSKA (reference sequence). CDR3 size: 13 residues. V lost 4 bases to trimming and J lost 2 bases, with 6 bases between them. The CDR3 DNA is TGCAGTGCTACCAGGACTGGGGCCAACGTCCTGACTTTC. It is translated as CSATRTGANVLTF.

The CDR3 region is CASSPRRPGQGMGGQNIQYF. The CDR3 DNA is TGTGCCAGCAGCCCACGGCGACCGGGACAGGGAATGGGTGGACAAAACATTCAGTACTTC. The chain couples TRBV11-1 to TRBJ2-4; 9 bases are a match to TRBD1. The CDR3 consists of 20 residues. V was pared by 5 bases and J by 5 bases, with 22 bases of the junction left unmatched. Germline V gene data show CDR1 as SGHAT and CDR2 as FQDESV (reference sequence).

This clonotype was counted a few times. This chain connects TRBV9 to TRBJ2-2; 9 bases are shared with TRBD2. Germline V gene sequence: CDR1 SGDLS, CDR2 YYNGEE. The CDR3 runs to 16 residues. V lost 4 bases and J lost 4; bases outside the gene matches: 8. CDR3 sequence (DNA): TGTGCCAGCAGCCCAACTGGCGGGAGGGCCACCGGGGAGCTGTTTTTT. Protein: CASSPTGGRATGELFF. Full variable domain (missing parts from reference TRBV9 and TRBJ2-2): DSGVTQTPKHLITATGQRVTLRCSPRSGDLSVYWYQQSLDQGLQFLIQYYNGEERAKGNILERFSAQQFPDLHSELNLSSLELGDSALYFCASSPTGGRATGELFFGEGSRLTVL.

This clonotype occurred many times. The CDR3 sequence is CSVIRDGQETQYF. CDR3 nucleotides: TGCAGCGTGATTCGGGACGGACAAGAGACCCAGTACTTC. The chain uses TRBV29-1 and TRBJ2-5; D could derive from TRBD1 or TRBD2 (5 bases each). CDR1 is SQVTM, CDR2 ANQGSEA, per germline. This CDR3 is built from 13 residues. The V end was cut by 6 bases, the J end by 2 bases, with 13 bases between.

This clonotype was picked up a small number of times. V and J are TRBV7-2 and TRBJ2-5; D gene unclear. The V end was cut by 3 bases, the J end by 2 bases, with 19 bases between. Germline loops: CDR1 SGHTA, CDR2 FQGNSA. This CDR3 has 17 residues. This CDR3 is CASSFVGYGRLQETQYF. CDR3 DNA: TGTGCCAGCAGCTTTGTTGGTTATGGACGGCTACAAGAGACCCAGTACTTC.

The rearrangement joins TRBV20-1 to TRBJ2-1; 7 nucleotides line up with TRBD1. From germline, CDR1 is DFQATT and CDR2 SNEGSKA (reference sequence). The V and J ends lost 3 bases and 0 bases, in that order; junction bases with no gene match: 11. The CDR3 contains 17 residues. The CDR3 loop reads CSASNRDSKSSYNEQFF. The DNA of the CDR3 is TGCAGTGCTAGTAACCGGGACAGTAAAAGCTCCTACAATGAGCAGTTCTTC.

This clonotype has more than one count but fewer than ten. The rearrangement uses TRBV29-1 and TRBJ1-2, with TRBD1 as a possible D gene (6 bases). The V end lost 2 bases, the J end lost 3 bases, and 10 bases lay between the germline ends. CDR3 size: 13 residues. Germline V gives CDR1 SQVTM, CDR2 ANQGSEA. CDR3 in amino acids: CSVEPQGYYGYTF. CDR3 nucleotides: TGCAGCGTTGAACCCCAGGGGTACTATGGCTACACCTTC.

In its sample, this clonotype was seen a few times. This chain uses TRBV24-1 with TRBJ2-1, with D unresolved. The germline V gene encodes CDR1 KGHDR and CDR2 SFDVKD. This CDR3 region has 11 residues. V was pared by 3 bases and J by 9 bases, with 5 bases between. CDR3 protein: CATSDVREQFF. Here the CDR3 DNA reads TGTGCCACCAGTGATGTCCGTGAGCAGTTCTTC.

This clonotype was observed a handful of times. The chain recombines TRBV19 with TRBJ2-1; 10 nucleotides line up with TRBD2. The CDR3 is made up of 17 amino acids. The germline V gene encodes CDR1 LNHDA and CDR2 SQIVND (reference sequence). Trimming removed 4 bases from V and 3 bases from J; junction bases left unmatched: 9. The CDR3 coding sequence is TGTGCCAGTAGTAAAAGCGGGGGGGCCTTTGACTACAATGAGCAGTTCTTC. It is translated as CASSKSGGAFDYNEQFF.

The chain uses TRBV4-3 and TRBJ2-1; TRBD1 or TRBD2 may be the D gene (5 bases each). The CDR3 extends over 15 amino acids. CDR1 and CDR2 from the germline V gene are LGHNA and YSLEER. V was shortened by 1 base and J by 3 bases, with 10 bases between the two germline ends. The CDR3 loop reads CASSQGGNNYNEQFF. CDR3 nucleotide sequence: TGCGCCAGCAGCCAAGGGGGGAACAACTACAATGAGCAGTTCTTC.

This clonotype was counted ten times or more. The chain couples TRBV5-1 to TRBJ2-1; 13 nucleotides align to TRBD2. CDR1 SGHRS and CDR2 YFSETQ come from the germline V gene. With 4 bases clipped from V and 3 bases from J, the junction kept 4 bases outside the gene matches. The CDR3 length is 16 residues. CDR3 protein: CASSPGTSGVYNEQFF. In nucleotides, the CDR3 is TGCGCCAGCAGCCCAGGGACTAGCGGGGTCTACAATGAGCAGTTCTTC. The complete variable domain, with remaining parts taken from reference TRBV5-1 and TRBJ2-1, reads KAGVTQTPRYLIKTRGQQVTLSCSPISGHRSVSWYQQTPGQGLQFLFEYFSETQRNKGNFPGRFSGRQFSNSRSEMNVSTLELGDSALYLCASSPGTSGVYNEQFFGPGTRLTVL.

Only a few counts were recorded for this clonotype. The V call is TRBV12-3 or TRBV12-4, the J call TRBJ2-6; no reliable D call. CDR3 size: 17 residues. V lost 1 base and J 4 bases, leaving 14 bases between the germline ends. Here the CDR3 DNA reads TGTGCCAGCAGTTTAGTGGGATTGAGACTCGGGGCCAACGTCCTGACTTTC. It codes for CASSLVGLRLGANVLTF.

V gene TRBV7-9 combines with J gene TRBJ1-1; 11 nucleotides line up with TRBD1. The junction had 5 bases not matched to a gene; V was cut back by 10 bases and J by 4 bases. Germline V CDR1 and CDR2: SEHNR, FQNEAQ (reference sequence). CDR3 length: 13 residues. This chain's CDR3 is CATAGTGGTEAFF. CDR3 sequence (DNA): TGTGCCACCGCCGGGACAGGGGGCACTGAAGCTTTCTTT.

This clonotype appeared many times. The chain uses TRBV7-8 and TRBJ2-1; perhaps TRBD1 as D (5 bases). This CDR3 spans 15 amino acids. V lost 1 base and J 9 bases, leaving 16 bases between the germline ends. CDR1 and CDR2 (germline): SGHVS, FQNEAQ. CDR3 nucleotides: TGTGCCAGCAGCTTAGATGCAGGTCAGGGCTTTGAGCAGTTCTTC. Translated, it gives CASSLDAGQGFEQFF.

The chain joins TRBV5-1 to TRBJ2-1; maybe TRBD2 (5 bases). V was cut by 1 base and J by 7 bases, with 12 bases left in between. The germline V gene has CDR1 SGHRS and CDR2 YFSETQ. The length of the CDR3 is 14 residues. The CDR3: CASSLRGESNEQFF. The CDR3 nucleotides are TGCGCCAGCAGCTTGCGGGGTGAGAGTAATGAGCAGTTCTTC.